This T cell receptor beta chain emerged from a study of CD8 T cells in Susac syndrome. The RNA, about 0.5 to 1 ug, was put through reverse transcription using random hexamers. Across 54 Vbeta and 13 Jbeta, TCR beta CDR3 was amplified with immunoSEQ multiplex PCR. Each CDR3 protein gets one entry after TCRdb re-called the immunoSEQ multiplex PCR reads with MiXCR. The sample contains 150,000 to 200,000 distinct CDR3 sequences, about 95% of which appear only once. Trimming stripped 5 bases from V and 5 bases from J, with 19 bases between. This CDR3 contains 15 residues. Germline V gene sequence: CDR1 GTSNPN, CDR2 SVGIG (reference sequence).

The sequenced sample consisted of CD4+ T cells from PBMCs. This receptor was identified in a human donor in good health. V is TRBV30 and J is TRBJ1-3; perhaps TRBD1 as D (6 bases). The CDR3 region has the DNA TGTGCCTGGGCGCGGACAAGGGACACACGAAACACCATATATTTT. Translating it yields CAWARTRDTRNTIYF.